Below, one TCR beta chain is given with its context. Its antigen remains unknown. The record originates from a study of OX40 agonist ivuxolimab in advanced cancers. Notes on the study in general: Clonal expansion from baseline to week 6 occurred in both CD4+ and CD8+ T cells. Low normalized T-cell clonal expansion was also seen in some nonresponders.

The V and J ends lost 1 base and 0 bases, in that order; junction bases with no gene match: 14. Germline V gene lookup returns CDR1 LNHDA and CDR2 SQIVND (reference sequence). The CDR3 extends over 19 amino acids. The repertoire was sequenced with immunoSEQ multiplex PCR; TCRdb's copy has only in-frame clones and lacks some. The table lists tens of thousands of clones, 70% to 90% of them singletons. This clonotype was sampled from an adult with an advanced solid tumor such as melanoma, head and neck, liver or kidney cancer. The sample here was CD4+ or CD8+ T cells sorted from blood, taken in a trial of the OX40 agonist ivuxolimab. The chain couples TRBV19 to TRBJ2-7, with 8 bases that match TRBD2. The CDR3 is CASSIAARPGGALSYEQYF. The CDR3 nucleotides are TGTGCCAGTAGTATAGCGGCTCGCCCGGGGGGGGCCCTCTCCTACGAGCAGTACTTC.